Below, 27 T cell receptor beta chains from the same sample are listed, as sequenced in a study of molecular identifiers for immune sequencing clone quantification. TCRdb called the PCR reads again in MiXCR, with one record for every CDR3 protein. This table holds about 510,000 distinct CDR3 sequences, 25% found once. Sequenced input: naive CD8+ T cells from blood, with Jurkat cell RNA spiked in. Documented subset: FACS-sorted CD8+CD4-CCR7+CD45RA+ naive T cells. The source of these receptors is a human donor in good health. Some libraries in this study had Jurkat cell RNA spiked in.

This clonotype was seen a handful of times. The chain links TRBV9 to TRBJ2-1; 12 nucleotides line up with TRBD2. With V trimmed by 4 bases and J by 2 bases, 16 bases remained unmatched. The CDR3 sequence is 20 residues long. Germline assignment: CDR1 SGDLS and CDR2 YYNGEE. CDR3 amino acids: CASSTPARTSGIGAYNEQFF. CDR3 nucleotides: TGTGCCAGCAGCACACCCGCCAGGACTAGCGGGATTGGGGCCTACAATGAGCAGTTCTTC.

The J gene is TRBJ2-1, the V gene TRBV7-6, with D perhaps matching TRBD2 (6 bases). This CDR3 comprises 13 residues. Germline V CDR1 and CDR2: SGHVS, FNYEAQ. The V end was cut by 3 bases, the J end by 5 bases, with 8 bases between. Written as DNA, the CDR3 is TGTGCCAGCAGCTTGGGACTGAACAATGAGCAGTTCTTC. It is translated as CASSLGLNNEQFF. The full variable domain, its missing parts supplied by reference TRBV7-6 and TRBJ2-1, is GAGVSQSPRYKVTKRGQDVALRCDPISGHVSLYWYRQALGQGPEFLTYFNYEAQQDKSGLPNDRFSAERPEGSISTLTIQRTEQRDSAMYRCASSLGLNNEQFFGPGTRLTVL.

This clonotype was seen many times. V is TRBV7-2 and J is TRBJ2-3; D gene unclear. The length of the CDR3 is 15 residues. Germline-derived CDR1 and CDR2 are SGHTA and FQGNSA. V dropped 1 base and J dropped 2 bases, with 10 bases sitting between them. Here the CDR3 DNA reads TGTGCCAGCAGCTTAGTTGTCGCATCCACAGATACGCAGTATTTT. Residues: CASSLVVASTDTQYF.

This clonotype was seen many times. CDR3 coding DNA: TGCAGCGCAACAGCTATGAACACTGAAGCTTTCTTT. Protein product: CSATAMNTEAFF. This chain connects TRBV29-1 to TRBJ1-1; D uncertain. Germline V gives CDR1 SQVTM, CDR2 ANQGSEA. CDR3 length: 12 residues. Trimming took 7 bases from V and 0 from J, leaving 9 bases between them.

V and J are TRBV11-2 and TRBJ2-1; TRBD2 matches at 11 bases. Germline V gene lookup returns CDR1 SGHAT and CDR2 FQNNGV. The trim removed 3 bases at V and 5 bases at J, leaving 3 bases unmatched. This CDR3 is 15 amino acids long. The CDR3 sequence: CASSFGTSGNNEQFF. DNA of the CDR3: TGTGCCAGCAGCTTCGGGACTAGCGGCAACAATGAGCAGTTCTTC. Drawing the rest from reference TRBV11-2 and TRBJ2-1, the complete variable domain is EAGVAQSPRYKIIEKRQSVAFWCNPISGHATLYWYQQILGQGPKLLIQFQNNGVVDDSQLPKDRFSAERLKGVDSTLKIQPAKLEDSAVYLCASSFGTSGNNEQFFGPGTRLTVL.

V gene TRBV28 combines with J gene TRBJ1-5, with D tentatively TRBD1 (5 bases). The V gene lost 3 bases and the J gene lost 5 bases, with 17 bases spanning the gap. CDR1 and CDR2 (germline): MDHEN, SYDVKM. CDR3 length: 16 residues. Written as DNA, the CDR3 is TGTGCCAGCAGTTTCTTACCCGGGGCAAGTGATCAGCCCCAGCATTTT. Translated, it gives CASSFLPGASDQPQHF.

The sample holds many counts of this clonotype. The chain links TRBV7-2 to TRBJ2-1, with TRBD2 identical over 10 bases. The CDR3 spans 19 residues. J was trimmed by 0 bases and V by 5 bases; bases with no gene match: 13. Germline-derived CDR1 and CDR2 are SGHTA and FQGNSA. The CDR3 here is CASSPGLAYSTSSYNEQFF. The CDR3 DNA reads as TGTGCCAGCAGCCCGGGACTAGCGTACTCAACCAGCTCCTACAATGAGCAGTTCTTC.

This rearrangement joins TRBV12-3 or TRBV12-4 to TRBJ2-1; D may be TRBD1 (6 bases). The V gene lost 7 bases and the J gene lost 6 bases, with 16 bases spanning the gap. CDR3 length: 14 amino acids. The CDR3 loop is CASTTTGTLNEQFF. CDR3 DNA sequence: TGTGCCAGCACTACGACCGGGACACTCAATGAGCAGTTCTTC.

This clonotype was picked up many times. This rearrangement joins TRBV7-3 to TRBJ2-3; maybe TRBD1 (5 bases). Germline V gene sequence: CDR1 SGHTA, CDR2 FQGTGA. V was shortened by 3 bases and J by 6 bases, with 22 bases between the two germline ends. CDR3 length: 17 amino acids. This chain's CDR3 is CASSFLGRQDKGDTQYF. DNA for the CDR3: TGTGCCAGCAGCTTCCTAGGTCGGCAGGATAAGGGGGATACGCAGTATTTT.

The CDR3 region has the DNA TGTGCCAGCTCACCACCGGTTAGCGGGAGCTACGAGCAGTACTTC. It is translated as CASSPPVSGSYEQYF. This chain links TRBV18 with TRBJ2-7; TRBD2 aligns across 9 bases. From germline, CDR1 is KGHSH and CDR2 LQKENI. The V and J ends lost 0 bases and 3 bases, in that order; junction bases with no gene match: 3. The length of the CDR3 is 15 residues.

This clonotype was seen at least ten times. The chain employs TRBV7-2 and TRBJ1-2; TRBD1 matches at 7 bases. Trimming removed 3 bases from V and 4 bases from J; junction bases left unmatched: 11. Germline assignment: CDR1 SGHTA and CDR2 FQGNSA. CDR3 length: 16 residues. The CDR3 loop is CASSFQGGEVSYGYTF. In nucleotides, the CDR3 is TGTGCCAGCAGCTTTCAGGGGGGGGAAGTTAGCTATGGCTACACCTTC. Looking up the rest from reference TRBV7-2 and TRBJ1-2 gives the full variable domain: GAGVSQSPSNKVTEKGKDVELRCDPISGHTALYWYRQSLGQGLEFLIYFQGNSAPDKSGLPSDRFSAERTGGSVSTLTIQRTQQEDSAVYLCASSFQGGEVSYGYTFGSGTRLTVV.

This clonotype was counted between two and nine times. This chain links TRBV7-9 with TRBJ2-7, with unresolved D. The V end was cut by 5 bases, the J end by 7 bases, with 15 bases between. The V gene's germline CDR1 is SEHNR and CDR2 FQNEAQ (reference sequence). The CDR3 runs to 13 residues. The CDR3 DNA is TGTGCCAGCAGCCCTATCCGCTTGTATGAGCAGTACTTC. Its translation: CASSPIRLYEQYF.

This clonotype was seen a few times. The chain joins TRBV7-9 to TRBJ2-3; D possibly corresponds to TRBD2 (6 bases). The V gene's germline CDR1 is SEHNR and CDR2 FQNEAQ (reference sequence). Trimming took 7 bases from V and 6 from J, leaving 29 bases between them. This CDR3 is 18 amino acids long. In DNA, the CDR3 is TGTGCCAGCATCATCCCGCTAACGACAGACCCTGCGGGGGATACGCAGTATTTT. It is translated as CASIIPLTTDPAGDTQYF.

This clonotype was seen only a few times. The chain joins TRBV3-1 to TRBJ2-5; D is possibly TRBD2 (6 bases). There are 15 residues in the CDR3. CDR1 LGHDT and CDR2 YNNKEL come from the germline V gene (reference sequence). V dropped 0 bases and J dropped 1 base, with 9 bases sitting between them. The CDR3 sequence: CASSQEGGAQETQYF. The CDR3 nucleotides are TGTGCCAGCAGCCAAGAGGGGGGAGCCCAAGAGACCCAGTACTTC.

This clonotype was detected many times. The chain links TRBV7-9 to TRBJ1-2; maybe TRBD1 (5 bases). This CDR3 is 14 amino acids long. V gave up 7 bases and J gave up 3 bases, with 15 bases separating them. CDR1 is SEHNR and CDR2 is FQNEAQ in the germline V gene (reference sequence). The DNA for the CDR3 is TGTGCCAGCACGCACCCCGACAGTCACTATGGCTACACCTTC. Translating it yields CASTHPDSHYGYTF.

This sequence joins TRBV7-9 and TRBJ2-7; 7 positions agree with TRBD1. V lost 1 base, J lost 0 bases, and 9 bases stayed unmatched. Germline V gene lookup returns CDR1 SEHNR and CDR2 FQNEAQ (reference sequence). The CDR3 contains 17 residues. CDR3 DNA: TGTGCCAGCAGCTTAGGAACAGGGGAACCATCCTCCTACGAGCAGTACTTC. Protein: CASSLGTGEPSSYEQYF.

This clonotype was seen repeatedly, ten times or more. The chain links TRBV29-1 to TRBJ1-1; D unclear. This CDR3 is 12 amino acids long. Trimming pared 0 bases from V and 6 bases from J, leaving 8 bases between. Looked up from germline, CDR1 is SQVTM and CDR2 is ANQGSEA. CDR3 region: CSVEDGEPEAFF. Here the CDR3 DNA reads TGCAGCGTTGAAGACGGGGAACCTGAAGCTTTCTTT.

The chain has TRBV30 and TRBJ2-5; D might be TRBD1 (6 bases). The ends were cut back, 0 bases at V and 5 bases at J, with 13 bases in the middle. Germline V gene sequence: CDR1 GTSNPN, CDR2 SVGIG (reference sequence). The CDR3 totals 14 residues. CDR3 residues: CAWSVPRGNETQYF. As DNA, the CDR3 is TGTGCCTGGAGTGTACCTAGGGGGAACGAGACCCAGTACTTC.

This clonotype was observed many times. The chain has TRBV12-3 or TRBV12-4 and TRBJ1-1, with 9 bases fitting TRBD1. With V trimmed by 6 bases and J by 1 base, 9 bases remained unmatched. CDR3 length: 16 amino acids. The CDR3 DNA reads as TGTGCCAGCAGCCCCGGACAGGGGAACCGGAACACTGAAGCTTTCTTT. This codes for CASSPGQGNRNTEAFF.

In its sample, this clonotype was seen a few times. The chain recombines TRBV7-9 with TRBJ2-7, with 7 bases identical to TRBD1. The CDR3 length is 15 residues. J gave up 0 bases and V 2 bases, and 4 bases lay outside the gene matches. In germline, CDR1 is SEHNR, CDR2 FQNEAQ (reference sequence). CDR3 bases: TGTGCCAGCAGCTTACCAGGGGACAGCTCCTACGAGCAGTACTTC. Its translation: CASSLPGDSSYEQYF.

On this clonotype: Germline is not matched at one junction end, which may reflect a read error. This rearrangement joins TRBV4-3 to TRBJ2-3; D ambiguous. Germline V gives CDR1 LGHNA, CDR2 YSLEER. This CDR3 spans 14 amino acids. The CDR3 protein is CASSQGSNVDAQYF. The CDR3 bases are TGCGCCAGCAGCCAAGGGTCCAATGTAGATGCGCAGTATTTT.

Concerning this clonotype itself: One base away lies a much larger clone, so this may be a sequencing read error. This chain connects TRBV7-6 to TRBJ2-7, with no clear D. The CDR3 has 13 residues. The V gene's germline CDR1 is SGHVS and CDR2 FNYEAQ. CDR3 loop: CASSLGPSEGQHF. CDR3 nucleotide sequence: TGTGCCAGCAGCTTAGGTCCTTCCGAAGGGCAGCACTTC.

This chain uses TRBV9 with TRBJ2-3, with D unclear. The CDR3 totals 16 residues. Trimming pared 0 bases from V and 1 base from J, leaving 12 bases between. Germline V gene data show CDR1 as SGDLS and CDR2 as YYNGEE. The CDR3: CASSVGEARGTDTQYF. The CDR3 DNA reads TGTGCCAGCAGCGTAGGTGAGGCTAGAGGCACAGATACGCAGTATTTT.

The J gene is TRBJ2-3, the V gene TRBV4-3, with 10 bases identical to TRBD1. Trimming took 0 bases from V and 2 from J; bases not matched to a gene: 5. The CDR3 totals 17 residues. CDR1 and CDR2 (germline): LGHNA, YSLEER. CDR3 region: CASSQDLTGGFTDTQYF. DNA for the CDR3: TGCGCCAGCAGCCAAGATTTGACAGGGGGCTTCACAGATACGCAGTATTTT.

The rearrangement links TRBV19 to TRBJ2-7, with TRBD2 matching over 15 bases. Losses at the gene ends were 2 bases for V and 2 bases for J; bases not matched to a gene: 10. Germline loops: CDR1 LNHDA, CDR2 SQIVND (reference sequence). The CDR3 spans 19 residues. The CDR3 region has the DNA TGTGCCAGTAGTATAAACCCCGGGACTAGCGGGAGGCCCACCTACGAGCAGTACTTC. This translates into CASSINPGTSGRPTYEQYF.

This clonotype was detected ten times or more. Here the CDR3 DNA reads TGTGCCAGCAGCTCAGCTCCGGGCAATCAGCCCCAGCATTTT. This translates into CASSSAPGNQPQHF. This rearrangement joins TRBV7-9 to TRBJ1-5; D not certain. The CDR3 has 14 amino acids. CDR1 is SEHNR, CDR2 FQNEAQ, per germline (reference sequence). V lost 4 bases to trimming and J lost 2 bases, with 9 bases between them.

This CDR3 is CASSLVGGGVGTGELFF. The CDR3 nucleotides are TGTGCCAGCAGCTTAGTCGGTGGGGGAGTTGGGACCGGGGAGCTGTTTTTT. V is TRBV7-6 and J is TRBJ2-2; D possibly uses TRBD1 or TRBD2 (5 bases each). The CDR3 consists of 17 residues. V was trimmed by 1 base and J by 5 bases, leaving 17 bases between them. CDR1 is SGHVS and CDR2 is FNYEAQ in the germline V gene.